The 5 T cell receptor beta chains in this list originate from one sample, sequenced in a study of shared clonotypes between healthy human individuals (dated by TCRdb to the early 2020s). CD8 naive samples were CD45RO-negative cells positively selected for CCR7, giving a CD45RA+CCR7+ population that excluded TemRA cells. The library was built by means of the immunoSEQ multiplex PCR assay. Sourced from immuneACCESS, this table was stored by TCRdb with only in-frame sequences that have V and J called. A share of the clones is absent; for the studies checked, an unresolved V gene accounts for under half, and the remainder has no known explanation. Present in this sample are more than 2 million clones, about 93% of which were seen just once. The top ten clones comprise about 1.6% of the sample. Sample: naive CD8+ T cells from PBMCs. This sample's cell subset or site label indicates: CD45RA+CCR7+. The receptors were gathered from a man younger than 35 in good health. Some clones in this sample may be carry-over from other donors' samples.

V is TRBV7-8 and J is TRBJ1-4; D not certain. This CDR3 has 14 residues. CDR1 is SGHVS, CDR2 FQNEAQ, per germline. V was shortened by 1 base and J by 5 bases, with 8 bases between the two germline ends. CDR3 loop: CASSLGPRNEKLFF. The CDR3 DNA sequence: TGTGCCAGCAGCTTAGGGCCACGGAATGAAAAACTGTTTTTT.

This chain connects TRBV30 to TRBJ1-2, with D possibly matching TRBD1 (6 bases). Per germline, CDR1 GTSNPN and CDR2 SVGIG (reference sequence). The CDR3 has 14 residues. The V gene lost 7 bases and the J gene lost 4 bases, with 19 bases spanning the gap. In nucleotides, the CDR3 is TGTGCCTTACCAAAATTGTCGGACAGCTATGGCTACACCTTC. Its translation: CALPKLSDSYGYTF.

The CDR3 spells CASSQAGRGIGNEQFF. CDR3 in DNA: TGCGCCAGCAGCCAAGCCGGACGGGGTATCGGCAATGAGCAGTTCTTC. This chain joins TRBV4-3 and TRBJ2-1; a weak D match, TRBD2 (5 bases). The ends were cut back, 1 base at V and 6 bases at J, with 16 bases in the middle. CDR3 length equals 16 residues. Germline V gene sequence: CDR1 LGHNA, CDR2 YSLEER.

About this clone itself: Other DNA sequences in the same sample also yield this CDR3. The rearrangement uses TRBV7-2 and TRBJ2-5; D is unresolved. This CDR3 spans 12 amino acids. Trimming stripped 5 bases from V and 3 bases from J, with 7 bases between. Looked up from germline, CDR1 is SGHTA and CDR2 is FQGNSA. The CDR3 region has the DNA TGTGCCAGCAGCCCCAGAGAAGAGACCCAGTACTTC. Translation gives CASSPREETQYF.

This clone was observed a single time. The gene calls are TRBV4-1 and TRBJ2-3; 13 bases match TRBD2. Unmatched junction bases numbered 8, after V lost 0 bases and J lost 2 bases. CDR1 is MGHRA, CDR2 YSYEKL, per germline. The CDR3 has 19 amino acids. CDR3 loop: CASSQDRLAGGPNTDTQYF. The CDR3 DNA reads TGCGCCAGCAGCCAAGATCGACTAGCGGGAGGACCAAACACAGATACGCAGTATTTT.